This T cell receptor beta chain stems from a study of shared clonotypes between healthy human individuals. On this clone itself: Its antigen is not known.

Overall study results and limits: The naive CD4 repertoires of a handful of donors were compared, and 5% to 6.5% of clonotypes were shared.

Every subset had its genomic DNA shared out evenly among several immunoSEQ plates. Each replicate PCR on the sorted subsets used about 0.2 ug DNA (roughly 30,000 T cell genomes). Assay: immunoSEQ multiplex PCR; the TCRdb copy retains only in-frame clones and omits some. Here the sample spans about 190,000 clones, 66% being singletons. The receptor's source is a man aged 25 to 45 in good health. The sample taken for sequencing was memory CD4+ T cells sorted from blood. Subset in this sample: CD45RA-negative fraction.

The CDR3: CASSWENTEAFF. DNA of the CDR3: TGTGCCAGCAGCTGGGAGAACACTGAAGCTTTCTTT. This chain links TRBV11-2 with TRBJ1-1; D is uncertain. The germline CDR1 and CDR2 sequences are SGHAT and FQNNGV. Trimming removed 4 bases at V and 1 base at J, with 4 bases between. CDR3 length: 12 residues.